The clone carrying this T cell receptor beta chain was observed once. Its antigen is unknown. The junction departs from germline at one end; a sequencing error may be responsible. This sample was taken from a study of post-analysis software for immune sequencing data. Study overall: The patients showed relapsing-remitting, secondary progressive and progressive-relapsing multiple sclerosis courses. Study findings and constraints: The five TRBV segments detected at higher frequency in patients than in controls included TRBV5-6, TRBV5-1 and TRBV20-1.

Germline CDR1 SEHNR, CDR2 FQNEAQ (reference sequence). The CDR3 has 14 amino acids. Included in the TCR beta cDNA libraries were unique molecular identifiers. Using its own MiXCR run on the PCR reads, TCRdb lists one record per CDR3 protein. The sample holds around 260,000 distinct CDR3 sequences, 35% to 45% seen once. Sequencing was performed on blood. This sequence was found in a girl aged 10-17 years with multiple sclerosis. The chain is built from TRBV7-9 and TRBJ2-7; 8 bases line up with TRBD1. The CDR3 region is CVSSFGTGAYEQYF. The CDR3 coding sequence is TGTGTCAGCAGCTTTGGGACAGGAGCCTACGAGCAGTACTTC.